Sequencing of this T cell receptor (beta chain) was carried out in a study of OX40 agonist ivuxolimab in advanced cancers. About the research overall: Dose-escalation cases comprised hepatocellular carcinoma, melanoma, renal cell or head and neck cancer. Study conclusions and caveats: Both blood CD4+ and CD8+ T cells showed clonal growth by week 6 at 0.1 to 3.0 mg/kg.

TCRdb keeps only in-frame clones here, not all; method: immunoSEQ multiplex PCR. The data hold under 65,000 clones, with 90% to 95% observed a single time. To note about this clone: Its antigen is unidentified.

The V and J ends lost 6 bases and 9 bases, in that order; junction bases with no gene match: 11. Germline V gene lookup returns CDR1 SGHAT and CDR2 FQNNGV. The CDR3 has 15 residues. This receptor was identified in an adult with an advanced solid tumor such as melanoma, head and neck, liver or kidney cancer. The J gene is TRBJ1-6, the V gene TRBV11-2; TRBD1 matches 7 bases. The input for sequencing was CD4+ or CD8+ T cells sorted from blood, taken in a trial of the OX40 agonist ivuxolimab. The CDR3 loop reads CASRTVTGRSSPLHF. DNA for the CDR3: TGTGCCAGCAGGACTGTGACAGGGCGAAGTTCACCCCTCCACTTT.